Listed here are 30 T cell receptor beta chains from one sample, sequenced in a study of CD4 T cells in relation to SARS-CoV-2 and coronaviruses. The antigens of these receptors remain unknown. CD4+ T cells from unexposed donors were obtained before the COVID-19 pandemic (2011-2018). After roughly ten days of culture, CD4+ T cells were isolated. Method: immunoSEQ multiplex PCR; TCRdb's copy keeps in-frame clones and lacks some. The sample has 16,000 or so clones; 65% to 85% are singletons. Source material: CD4+ T cells from PBMCs, cultured in vitro. These receptors all stem from a human donor in good health.

This rearrangement joins TRBV5-1 to TRBJ2-3; unclear D gene. Germline CDR1 SGHRS, CDR2 YFSETQ. The CDR3 has 15 amino acids. V was shortened by 0 bases and J by 0 bases, with 8 bases between the two germline ends. The CDR3 loop is CASSLGTRSTDTQYF. The DNA for the CDR3 is TGCGCCAGCAGCTTGGGTACTCGGAGCACAGATACGCAGTATTTT.

The V and J genes are TRBV7-9 and TRBJ2-3; TRBD1 matches at 7 bases. The CDR3 loop spans 15 amino acids. V lost 1 base and J lost 4; bases outside the gene matches: 5. Per the germline V gene, CDR1 is SEHNR and CDR2 is FQNEAQ (reference sequence). CDR3 protein: CASSLVLRGSDTQYF. In nucleotides, the CDR3 is TGTGCCAGCAGCTTAGTCCTCAGGGGGTCAGATACGCAGTATTTT.

This clone was seen once. V gene TRBV19 combines with J gene TRBJ1-4; D is possibly TRBD1 (5 bases). Trimming left V 8 bases short and J 4 bases short, with 11 bases between. Germline values: CDR1 LNHDA, CDR2 SQIVND (reference sequence). CDR3 length equals 13 residues. The CDR3, as DNA: TGTGCCAGTGCGAGACAGCTTAATGAAAAACTGTTTTTT. This sequence encodes CASARQLNEKLFF.

This clone has a single count. This chain connects TRBV19 to TRBJ1-6; 7 nucleotides line up with TRBD1. The CDR3 is 15 residues long. V lost 6 bases to trimming and J lost 7 bases; unmatched junction nucleotides: 9. Per germline, CDR1 LNHDA and CDR2 SQIVND (reference sequence). The chain's CDR3 is CASSRQGSQNSPLHF. In DNA, the CDR3 is TGTGCCAGTAGCCGACAGGGAAGTCAAAATTCACCCCTCCACTTT.

This chain joins TRBV30 and TRBJ2-7; 8 positions match TRBD1. The V segment lost 0 bases and the J segment 6 bases; nucleotides outside the gene matches: 7. Germline loops: CDR1 GTSNPN, CDR2 SVGIG (reference sequence). CDR3 size: 14 residues. CDR3 protein: CAWSVPGGHGEQYF. The CDR3 region has the DNA TGTGCCTGGAGTGTACCAGGGGGCCACGGCGAGCAGTACTTC.

The chain joins TRBV5-4 to TRBJ2-2; D gene ambiguous. CDR3 length equals 15 residues. Germline V gene lookup returns CDR1 SGHNT and CDR2 YYREEE (reference sequence). V was trimmed by 0 bases and J by 0 bases, leaving 6 bases between them. For the CDR3, the DNA is TGTGCCAGCAGCTTGGGACCTACGAACACCGGGGAGCTGTTTTTT. Translated, it gives CASSLGPTNTGELFF.

V gene TRBV28 combines with J gene TRBJ2-1, with TRBD2 identical over 11 bases. Germline lookup yields CDR1 MDHEN and CDR2 SYDVKM. V shed 5 bases, J shed 8 bases, and the junction held 8 bases outside the gene matches. The CDR3 is 15 amino acids. For the CDR3, the DNA is TGTGCCAGCAGTCCGGGGACTAGCGGAGCGGATGAGCAGTTCTTC. Its translation is CASSPGTSGADEQFF.

The CDR3 sequence: CASSYGLQQKLFF. In DNA form, the CDR3 reads TGTGCCAGCAGTTACGGGTTGCAGCAAAAACTGTTTTTT. The V call is TRBV6-6, the J call TRBJ1-4; D call uncertain. The CDR3 contains 13 residues. Trimming removed 2 bases from V and 9 bases from J, with 10 bases in between. Germline CDR1 MNHNY, CDR2 SVGAGI (reference sequence).

The V call is TRBV6-4, the J call TRBJ1-2; possible D gene TRBD1, 6 bases. Germline V gives CDR1 MRHNA, CDR2 SNTAGT. Trimming removed 7 bases from V and 4 bases from J, with 16 bases in between. The CDR3 is made up of 14 amino acids. CDR3 region: CASTPEGGSYGYTF. The CDR3 coding sequence is TGTGCCAGCACCCCAGAGGGGGGAAGCTATGGCTACACCTTC.

This chain connects TRBV28 to TRBJ1-2; D is ambiguous. V shed 8 bases and J shed 2 bases, with 15 bases lying between them. Per the germline V gene, CDR1 is MDHEN and CDR2 is SYDVKM. This CDR3 has 14 amino acids. The CDR3 region is CASQMLGRNYGYTF. Written as DNA, the CDR3 is TGTGCCAGCCAAATGCTTGGGAGGAACTATGGCTACACCTTC.

This chain connects TRBV18 to TRBJ1-1; no clear D. With 3 bases removed from V and 7 bases from J, the gap between germline ends came to 18 bases. The germline gives CDR1 KGHSH, CDR2 LQKENI. This CDR3 spans 15 amino acids. The CDR3 DNA reads TGTGCCAGCTCACCTTCGTCTAACGGTGTGATTGAAGCTTTCTTT. Translation: CASSPSSNGVIEAFF.

There are a few counts of this clone. The chain uses TRBV7-9 and TRBJ2-5; D unclear. Trimming pared 7 bases from V and 5 bases from J, leaving 8 bases between. This CDR3 region has 11 residues. In germline, CDR1 is SEHNR, CDR2 FQNEAQ (reference sequence). The CDR3 DNA is TGTGCCAGCACCTCTTCTGAGACCCAGTACTTC. It codes for CASTSSETQYF.

The chain combines TRBV10-1 with TRBJ1-1; D unresolved. The V gene lost 4 bases and the J gene lost 0 bases, with 3 bases spanning the gap. The length of the CDR3 is 12 residues. Germline CDR1 WNHNN, CDR2 SYGVQD (reference sequence). This CDR3 is CASSGLNTEAFF. For the CDR3, the DNA is TGCGCCAGCAGTGGTTTGAACACTGAAGCTTTCTTT.

The chain uses TRBV19 and TRBJ2-5; 10 bases match TRBD2. CDR3 size: 16 residues. In germline, CDR1 is LNHDA, CDR2 SQIVND (reference sequence). J was trimmed by 1 base and V by 4 bases; bases with no gene match: 6. CDR3 sequence reads: CASSTTSGIVQETQYF. In nucleotides, the CDR3 is TGTGCCAGTAGTACTACTAGCGGGATCGTCCAAGAGACCCAGTACTTC.

The gene calls are TRBV5-4 and TRBJ2-3; the match to TRBD2 covers 13 bases. The junction had 3 bases not matched to a gene; V was cut back by 0 bases and J by 5 bases. Per germline, CDR1 SGHNT and CDR2 YYREEE (reference sequence). The CDR3 is 16 amino acids. This CDR3 is CASSLGGLAGVDTQYF. The CDR3, as DNA: TGTGCCAGCAGCTTGGGCGGACTAGCGGGAGTAGATACGCAGTATTTT.

The rearrangement links TRBV7-3 to TRBJ2-1; 10 bases line up with TRBD2. The trim removed 5 bases at V and 6 bases at J, leaving 10 bases unmatched. The CDR3 sequence is 16 residues long. From germline, CDR1 is SGHTA and CDR2 FQGTGA. CDR3 in DNA: TGTGCCAGCAGCCCCTCTAGCGGGAGTGGGGGCAATGAGCAGTTCTTC. Encoded protein: CASSPSSGSGGNEQFF.

The chain recombines TRBV24-1 with TRBJ1-1, with TRBD1 identical over 9 bases. There are 14 residues in the CDR3. With 7 bases clipped from V and 0 bases from J, the junction kept 2 bases outside the gene matches. CDR1 and CDR2 (germline): KGHDR, SFDVKD. In DNA form, the CDR3 reads TGTGCCACCAGGAGGACAGGGGTGAACACTGAAGCTTTCTTT. Its protein product is CATRRTGVNTEAFF.

The genes are TRBV5-5 and TRBJ1-2; TRBD1 matches 7 bases. CDR3 length: 15 residues. From germline, CDR1 is SGHKS and CDR2 YYEKEE (reference sequence). V lost 2 bases to trimming and J lost 4 bases; unmatched junction nucleotides: 8. CDR3 amino acids: CASSLRDSTFYGYTF. CDR3 nucleotides: TGTGCCAGCAGCTTAAGGGACAGCACCTTCTATGGCTACACCTTC.

The chain couples TRBV5-6 to TRBJ1-1; D gene unclear. V lost 2 bases, J lost 4 bases, and 3 bases lay in between. Germline lookup yields CDR1 SGHDT and CDR2 YYEEEE. This CDR3 has 11 amino acids. CDR3 sequence (DNA): TGTGCCAGCAGCTTTGTCACTGAAGCTTTCTTT. Translating gives CASSFVTEAFF.

The chain has TRBV27 and TRBJ2-7; a weak D match, TRBD1 (6 bases). Between the trimmed V and J ends, which lost 6 bases and 1 base, there was a span of 13 bases. The germline gives CDR1 MNHEY, CDR2 SMNVEV (reference sequence). This CDR3 has 14 residues. The CDR3 region has the DNA TGTGCCAGCAGCCCCGGGACATGGTCCTACGAGCAGTACTTC. This codes for CASSPGTWSYEQYF.

The chain is built from TRBV27 and TRBJ1-1, with D unresolved. The germline V gene encodes CDR1 MNHEY and CDR2 SMNVEV (reference sequence). The CDR3 extends over 14 amino acids. V gave up 3 bases and J gave up 0 bases, with 8 bases separating them. CDR3 DNA: TGTGCCAGCAGTTTTTCGGTACTGAACACTGAAGCTTTCTTT. Translation gives CASSFSVLNTEAFF.

This clone was recorded a few times. The chain recombines TRBV2 with TRBJ2-1, with 12 bases matching TRBD2. Looked up from germline, CDR1 is SNHLY and CDR2 is FYNNEI. The CDR3 is 16 amino acids. With 6 bases clipped from V and 8 bases from J, the junction kept 11 bases outside the gene matches. CDR3 residues: CASSLRTSGIRDEQFF. In DNA, the CDR3 is TGTGCCAGCAGCCTTCGGACTAGCGGGATAAGGGATGAGCAGTTCTTC.

The J gene is TRBJ2-4, the V gene TRBV5-1, with D possibly called TRBD1 or TRBD2 (5 bases each). The CDR3 totals 15 residues. Germline assignment: CDR1 SGHRS and CDR2 YFSETQ. V was shortened by 2 bases and J by 5 bases, with 14 bases between the two germline ends. The CDR3, as DNA: TGCGCCAGCAGCTTTTCGGGGCAGTGGGAAAACATTCAGTACTTC. Protein product: CASSFSGQWENIQYF.

This chain uses TRBV10-2 with TRBJ1-2, with D possibly being TRBD1 (5 bases). From germline, CDR1 is WSHSY and CDR2 SAAADI. Trimming stripped 5 bases from V and 4 bases from J, with 11 bases between. The CDR3 runs 13 residues. The CDR3 nucleotides read TGCGCCAGCAGTCCGGCAGGGATCTATGGCTACACCTTC. It translates to CASSPAGIYGYTF.

The chain combines TRBV6-5 with TRBJ1-2; D unresolved. The germline V gene has CDR1 MNHEY and CDR2 SVGAGI. Trimming cost V 4 bases and J 4 bases, with 13 bases left between them. This CDR3 contains 14 residues. CDR3 in amino acids: CASSSREIPYGYTF. The DNA of the CDR3 is TGTGCCAGCAGTTCACGGGAAATCCCCTATGGCTACACCTTC.

The chain is built from TRBV6-5 and TRBJ1-5, with D perhaps matching TRBD1 (5 bases). This CDR3 is built from 14 residues. Per germline, CDR1 MNHEY and CDR2 SVGAGI. V was pared by 7 bases and J by 5 bases, with 15 bases between. The CDR3 DNA sequence: TGTGCCAGCATACCGACAGTGAATTATCAGCCCCAGCATTTT. Translation gives CASIPTVNYQPQHF.

The chain carries TRBV6-6 and TRBJ2-7; possible D gene TRBD2, 6 bases. Germline CDR1 MNHNY, CDR2 SVGAGI (reference sequence). Trimming cost V 7 bases and J 4 bases, with 20 bases left between them. The CDR3 length is 15 residues. CDR3 bases: TGTGCCAGCACCCCCCCAGAGACTAGTAGATACGAGCAGTACTTC. This encodes CASTPPETSRYEQYF.

The CDR3 loop is CASSIKGPTDTQYF. The CDR3 bases are TGTGCCAGTAGTATTAAGGGCCCCACAGATACGCAGTATTTT. The chain recombines TRBV19 with TRBJ2-3; D unresolved. The germline V and J ends were trimmed by 3 bases and 2 bases, with 9 bases remaining between them. Germline CDR1 and CDR2: LNHDA and SQIVND (reference sequence). The CDR3 is made up of 14 amino acids.

V is TRBV21-1 and J is TRBJ1-4. TRBV21-1 is a pseudogene. The CDR3 contains 13 residues. As DNA, the CDR3 is TGTGCCAGCACTTCCCCCAGGAGGGAAAAACTGTTTTTT. This encodes CASTSPRREKLFF.

This sequence joins TRBV12-3 or TRBV12-4 and TRBJ1-2, with no clear D. V was pared by 5 bases and J by 2 bases, with 3 bases between. This CDR3 has 11 residues. DNA for the CDR3: TGTGCCAGCAGTAAAAACTATGGCTACACCTTC. Its protein product is CASSKNYGYTF.